The entry that follows covers one TCR beta chain sequence. As yet, its antigen is unknown. Other DNA sequences in the sample encode the same CDR3. The sample comes from a study of T cells in localized non-small cell lung cancer. Study results and caveats: The appearance of a median approximately 57 of the top 100 tumor clones was seen in adjacent lung. Clonality peaked in uninvolved adjacent lung rather than tumor.

Clones were read by immunoSEQ multiplex PCR, and TCRdb kept only the in-frame ones, dropping some. The sample yields roughly 10,000 clones, just under 30% seen once. Germline CDR1 and CDR2: LGHNT and FRNRAP. V was pared by 2 bases and J by 6 bases, with 8 bases between. CDR3 size: 13 residues. The sample was lung tumor tissue, taken before any cancer treatment. This rearrangement joins TRBV12-5 to TRBJ1-5; D call uncertain. The clonotype was recovered from a man aged 35-75 years with stage I lung adenocarcinoma. For the CDR3, the DNA is TGTGCTAGTGGTTTGTCACACGGTCAGCCCCAGCATTTT. Translated, it gives CASGLSHGQPQHF.